This T cell receptor beta chain stems from a study of blood T cell repertoires in COVID-19 (dated by TCRdb to 2018 to 2020). At the level of the whole study: Collaborator samples came from the United States, Italy and Spain and covered acute and convalescent phases of COVID-19. The prospective study material was composed of cDNA or gDNA derived from T cells, B-cell-depleted T cells, or PBMCs. Deeply sampled blood TCRbeta repertoires from subjects exposed to, actively infected with, or recovered from COVID-19 were included in the dataset. The repertoires were made available in a free public database intended to serve as a resource for research on the immune response to SARS-CoV-2. The samples were drawn from the first 160 participants of the ongoing ImmuneRACE study and from 1,200 or so subjects provided by 6 global collaborators. Nearly every sample came with metadata listing a de-identified subject ID, COVID-19 status, age in years and sex. Where available, HLA class I and class II types were taken from metadata supplied by the sample provider and were not determined by assay-based typing. Study-level results and caveats: Clinical and demographic metadata were provided uncurated, with the amount varying by source and participant.

On this clone itself: Its antigen is not yet known. Base qualities were left out, and no much larger clone turns up one base away.

From the germline V gene, CDR1 is SGHTA and CDR2 is FQGTGA. Trimming leaves V shorter by 6 bases and J shorter by 5 bases, with the junction holding 7 bases beyond the gene matches. The CDR3 runs 17 residues from the cysteine to the phenylalanine. Of the read, only the CDR3 DNA is kept; its 51 bases are in frame from base 1. The immunoSEQ Assay, a bias-controlled multiplex PCR, was used to amplify TCRbeta CDR3 regions from genomic DNA. From the authors' description of their analysis: The number of nucleated cells in each sample was estimated from the amplification of reference gene primers within the assay. To quantify the absolute abundance of each unique TCRbeta CDR3 rearrangement, sequence reads were collapsed and filtered. For each sample, productive Simpson clonality was calculated as the square root of Simpson's diversity index across productive rearrangements. TCRdb obtained this table from immuneACCESS and retained in-frame rearrangements with V and J assigned. These tables miss some clones; where compared with another copy, unresolved V genes account for less than half of the shortfall, and the remainder is unexplained. The V and J calls and clone size were taken over from that table, and D and trimming were inferred from the DNA. The sample data list under 95,000 clones, and approximately 93% of these were observed just once. Jointly, the top ten make up around 2.6% of the sample.

In Seattle, one collaborating source enrolled patients while the infection was active and tracked those patients longitudinally over the course of disease. Whole blood was collected in K2EDTA tubes by collaborating institutions according to the institutions' own protocols. Collaborator samples were shipped for TCRbeta analysis as frozen whole blood, isolated PBMCs, or DNA extracted from either sample type. The sequence links TRBV7-3 to TRBJ2-2; TRBD2 aligns with 15 central bases. This TCR was recovered from a man aged 50 or older with COVID-19, enrolled during active disease. The sample was peripheral blood. Here the CDR3 is given as CASSPLGLAGGTGELFF. The sequenced DNA: TGTGCCAGCAGTCCCTTGGGACTAGCGGGAGGAACCGGGGAGCTGTTTTTT.